This T cell receptor beta chain appears in the sequencing data of a study of blood T cell repertoires in COVID-19 (dated by TCRdb to the early 2020s). With respect to the entire study: The collaborator samples originated in the United States, Italy and Spain and spanned the acute and convalescent phases of COVID-19. The prospective study material was composed of cDNA or gDNA derived from T cells, B-cell-depleted T cells, or PBMCs. Deeply sampled blood TCRbeta repertoires from subjects exposed to, actively infected with, or recovered from COVID-19 were included in the dataset. The repertoires were made available in a free public database intended to serve as a resource for research on the immune response to SARS-CoV-2. The samples were drawn from two sources: the first 160 participants of the ongoing ImmuneRACE study, and 1,000 to 1,500 subjects contributed by 6 global collaborators. A de-identified subject ID, COVID-19 status, age in years and sex were almost always included in the sample metadata. Where available, HLA class I and class II types were taken from metadata supplied by the sample provider and were not determined by assay-based typing. On the study overall, not on this receptor specifically: The amount of clinical and demographic metadata varied by source and participant and was provided uncurated.

Note on this clone: Its antigen is not yet known. No qualities accompany the bases; no much larger clone lies one base away.

V drops 4 bases and J drops 0 bases, leaving 13 bases in between. The germline V gene sets CDR1 to SGHTS and CDR2 to YDEGEE. The CDR3 starts with the cysteine, ends with the phenylalanine, and has 16 residues. The DNA shown is the 48-base CDR3, in frame from base 1. The collaborating institutions used their own protocols to collect whole blood in K2EDTA tubes. For TCRbeta analysis, collaborator samples were shipped as frozen whole blood, as isolated PBMCs, or as DNA extracted from either sample type. TCRbeta CDR3 regions were amplified from genomic DNA by means of the immunoSEQ Assay, a bias-controlled multiplex PCR. The authors' analysis ran thus. Nucleated cell counts per sample were estimated from amplification of reference gene primers within the assay. Sequence reads were collapsed and filtered to measure the absolute abundance of every unique TCRbeta CDR3 rearrangement. For each sample, productive Simpson clonality was calculated as the square root of Simpson's diversity index across productive rearrangements. This immuneACCESS table, as held by TCRdb, lists in-frame sequences with V and J called but not all clones. Of the missing ones, under half trace to an unresolved V gene in checked studies; the others have no known cause. V, J and clone size derive from that table, while D and trimming were established from the DNA sequence. This sample has 400,000 to 500,000 clones in its table, and 75% to 90% of those were observed once. Clones ranked in the top ten supply approximately 1.5% of the sample.

The sequenced sample consisted of peripheral blood. The clonotype comes from a woman aged 30 to 39 with active or convalescent COVID-19. The chain is assembled from TRBV5-8 and TRBJ1-4; TRBD1 is possibly the D segment (5 matching bases). The nucleotide sequence reads TGTGCCAGCAGCCTGATGACAGCTGCAACTAATGAAAAACTGTTTTTT. Its coded protein is CASSLMTAATNEKLFF.